The 14 T cell receptor beta chains reported below all come from one sample, sequenced in a study of regulatory T cells in long-lasting Graves disease. Time point meaning: persistent/refractory GD, antithyroid drugs over 5 years with positive TRAb. The TCR library used RNA extracted from PBMCs. Construction of the TCR beta libraries employed iRepertoire HTBI primers in conjunction with Arm-PCR of CDR3 regions. TCRdb recomputed calls from the multiplex PCR reads with MiXCR, one row per CDR3 protein. The sample has about 660,000 distinct CDR3 sequences, 30% seen once; the top ten hold around 42%. The sequencing used peripheral blood mononuclear cells (PBMCs), collected when the disease was refractory, from a patient treated with antithyroid drugs. The source of these receptors is a female donor with Graves disease.

This clonotype was seen more than once but under ten times. V is TRBV20-1 and J is TRBJ1-1; the match to TRBD1 covers 11 bases. The CDR3 totals 13 residues. Unmatched junction bases numbered 2, after V lost 3 bases and J lost 5 bases. The germline V gene encodes CDR1 DFQATT and CDR2 SNEGSKA (reference sequence). Here the CDR3 DNA reads TGCAGTGCTAGGGGACAGGGGGGTACTGAAGCTTTCTTT. Protein product: CSARGQGGTEAFF.

The V call is TRBV29-1, the J call TRBJ1-1, with D perhaps TRBD1 (5 bases). The CDR3 extends over 16 amino acids. The germline gives CDR1 SQVTM, CDR2 ANQGSEA. The ends were cut back, 3 bases at V and 0 bases at J, with 17 bases in the middle. CDR3 DNA: TGCAGCGTTGAGGGGCAGAGCCAAGCCCTGAACACTGAAGCTTTCTTT. Amino acid sequence: CSVEGQSQALNTEAFF.

As for this clonotype: The DNA is omitted, as the CDR3 cannot be located on it reliably, and the CDR3 follows TCRdb's listing. The CDR3 sequence is CATSRDKFEGVGSGANVLIF. The chain couples TRBV15 to TRBJ2-6; TRBD2, as called in the table, went unchecked against the DNA. Germline CDR1 LNHNV, CDR2 YYDKDF (reference sequence). The CDR3 contains 20 residues when both ends are counted.

This clonotype has a handful of counts. The chain's CDR3 is CASSAGDRGPDTEAFF. CDR3 coding DNA: TGTGCCAGCAGTGCCGGGGACAGGGGTCCGGACACTGAAGCTTTCTTT. This chain links TRBV12-3 or TRBV12-4 with TRBJ1-1; 10 bases line up with TRBD1. J lost 3 bases, V lost 5 bases, and 9 bases had no gene match. This CDR3 spans 16 amino acids.

This clonotype was counted at least ten times. The chain recombines TRBV2 with TRBJ2-7; 8 bases align to TRBD1. Looked up from germline, CDR1 is SNHLY and CDR2 is FYNNEI. V was pared by 11 bases and J by 0 bases, with 3 bases of the junction left unmatched. The CDR3 extends over 12 amino acids. The CDR3 here is CACGQGSYEQYF. The CDR3 DNA reads TGTGCCTGCGGACAGGGCTCCTACGAGCAGTACTTC.

Only a few counts were recorded for this clonotype. This chain uses TRBV19 with TRBJ1-5; no reliable D call. Looked up from germline, CDR1 is LNHDA and CDR2 is SQIVND (reference sequence). The CDR3 sequence is 21 residues long. The V end lost 3 bases, the J end lost 0 bases, and 27 bases lay between the germline ends. As DNA, the CDR3 is TGTGCCAGTAGTATGGCGTCCCGGGCAGGATCCCTGCGTTATAGCAATCAGCCCCAGCATTTT. Its protein is CASSMASRAGSLRYSNQPQHF.

A few counts support this clonotype. In DNA form, the CDR3 reads TGTGCCAGCAGTGCAGGGGTGTCGGGCAATCAGCCCCAGCATTTT. Residues: CASSAGVSGNQPQHF. The V and J genes are TRBV27 and TRBJ1-5; D might be TRBD1 (6 bases). Germline V gene sequence: CDR1 MNHEY, CDR2 SMNVEV (reference sequence). There are 15 residues in the CDR3. Trimming took 5 bases from V and 2 from J, leaving 13 bases between them.

At least ten counts were recorded for this clonotype. V is TRBV12-3 or TRBV12-4 and J is TRBJ2-5; no firm D call. This CDR3 spans 12 amino acids. Deletions cut 6 bases from V and 5 bases from J, with 10 bases between. CDR3: CASSRTLETQYF. In DNA form, the CDR3 reads TGTGCCAGCAGCAGGACCCTGGAGACCCAGTACTTC.

CDR3 in amino acids: CASSPPGPGGGELFF. The CDR3 coding sequence is TGCGCCAGCAGCCCACCGGGACCGGGAGGCGGGGAGCTGTTTTTT. The chain couples TRBV5-1 to TRBJ2-2, with 7 bases fitting TRBD2. The germline V gene encodes CDR1 SGHRS and CDR2 YFSETQ. This CDR3 has 15 residues. J lost 7 bases, V lost 4 bases, and 10 bases had no gene match.

The rearrangement uses TRBV3-1 and TRBJ2-7; unclear D gene. Deletions cut 2 bases from V and 3 bases from J, with 8 bases between. From germline, CDR1 is LGHDT and CDR2 YNNKEL (reference sequence). The CDR3 consists of 13 residues. The CDR3 sequence: CASSQSNRYEQYF. The CDR3 bases are TGTGCCAGCAGCCAATCTAATCGCTACGAGCAGTACTTC.

This chain links TRBV11-2 with TRBJ2-7; no reliable D call. Germline V gene sequence: CDR1 SGHAT, CDR2 FQNNGV. This CDR3 has 15 residues. V was clipped by 0 bases and J by 0 bases, with 9 bases between them. In nucleotides, the CDR3 is TGTGCCAGCAGCTTAGAGGCGAAATACTCCTACGAGCAGTACTTC. Translated: CASSLEAKYSYEQYF.

This rearrangement joins TRBV5-1 to TRBJ1-2; tentative D call: TRBD1 (5 bases). Germline V lookup: CDR1 SGHRS, CDR2 YFSETQ. There are 14 residues in the CDR3. Trimming pared 4 bases from V and 4 bases from J, leaving 14 bases between. The CDR3 DNA reads as TGCGCCAGCAGCCCCGGGGGTGATGCCTATGGCTACACCTTC. It codes for CASSPGGDAYGYTF.

This clonotype was observed a few times. The chain links TRBV30 to TRBJ1-5, with no clear D. The CDR3 totals 14 residues. The germline V and J ends were trimmed by 7 bases and 2 bases, with 15 bases remaining between them. Per the germline V gene, CDR1 is GTSNPN and CDR2 is SVGIG (reference sequence). This chain's CDR3 is CALRGDNGNQPQHF. Here the CDR3 DNA reads TGTGCCTTAAGAGGAGACAATGGCAATCAGCCCCAGCATTTT.

The chain recombines TRBV6-1 with TRBJ2-4, with D maybe TRBD1 (5 bases). V lost 7 bases and J 8 bases, leaving 15 bases between the germline ends. The length of the CDR3 is 13 residues. Germline CDR1 and CDR2: MNHNS and SASEGT. CDR3 in amino acids: CASTLGVADIQYF. CDR3 in DNA: TGTGCCAGCACCCTAGGGGTTGCGGACATTCAGTACTTC.